This T cell receptor beta chain comes out of a study of neurological immune-mediated disorders. In the study overall: Among the approximately 35 patients with multiple sclerosis, roughly 30 were relapsing-remitting, while 3 were secondary progressive. Study findings and constraints: No CDR3 amino acid sequences recurred among expanded clones across subjects, suggesting private repertoires in all groups.

This clonotype was observed many times. What it recognizes is unknown. The unsorted libraries had their origin in 2 million PBMCs stored at -80 C. Synthesis of cDNA was accomplished via 5'RACE employing 10-nucleotide random UMIs. TCRdb recomputed calls from the 5' RACE reads with MiXCR, one row per CDR3 protein. The data hold fewer than 75,000 distinct CDR3 sequences, with around 3.7% observed a single time. The clonotype was recovered from a middle-aged man with multiple sclerosis. Input material: PBMCs.

For the CDR3, the DNA is TGCGCCAGCAGCTTGGGACAGACCTATGGCTACACCTTC. Amino acids: CASSLGQTYGYTF. The V gene is TRBV5-1, the J gene TRBJ1-2; the D gene is possibly TRBD1 (5 bases). CDR1 is SGHRS and CDR2 is YFSETQ in the germline V gene. V lost 0 bases and J 4 bases, leaving 7 bases between the germline ends. CDR3 length: 13 amino acids.